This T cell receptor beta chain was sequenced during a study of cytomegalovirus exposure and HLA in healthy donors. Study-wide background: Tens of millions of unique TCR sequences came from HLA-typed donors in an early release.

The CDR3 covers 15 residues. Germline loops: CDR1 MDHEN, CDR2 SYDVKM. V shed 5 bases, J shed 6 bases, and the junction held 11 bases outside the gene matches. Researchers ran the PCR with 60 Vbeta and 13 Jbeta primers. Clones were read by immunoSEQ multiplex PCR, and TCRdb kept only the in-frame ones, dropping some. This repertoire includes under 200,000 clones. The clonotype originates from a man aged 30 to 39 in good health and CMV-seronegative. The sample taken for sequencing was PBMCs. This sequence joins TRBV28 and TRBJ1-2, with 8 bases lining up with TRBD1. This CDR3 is CASSRIKTGANGYTF. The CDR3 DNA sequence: TGTGCCAGCAGTAGAATTAAGACAGGGGCAAATGGCTACACCTTC.